Listed below are T cell receptor beta chains from one sample, sequenced in a study of blood T cell repertoires in COVID-19. This table comes from immunoSEQ multiplex PCR, and its TCRdb copy is limited to in-frame clones, with some not included. The sample consists of approximately 270,000 clones, about four fifths of them appearing once. Sequencing was carried out using peripheral blood. Receptors were obtained from a man of 80 years or more with acute or convalescent COVID-19. The CDR3 runs from the conserved cysteine through the conserved F or W. The D gene is left open where the match is weak. Expanded clones are given a class, and other clones once, few, many or no size at all.

D: NA
J: TRBJ1-2
V: TRBV4-1
size: NA
CDR3: CASSGGNYGYTF
DNA: TGCGCCAGCAGCGGAGGCAACTATGGCTACACCTTC

D: TRBD2
J: TRBJ2-1
V: TRBV7-6
size: few
CDR3: CASSFGTSSHNEQFF
DNA: TGTGCCAGCAGCTTCGGGACTAGCTCCCACAATGAGCAGTTCTTC

D: TRBD2
J: TRBJ2-3
V: TRBV5-4
size: NA
CDR3: CASSSRLARETDTQYF
DNA: TGTGCCAGCAGCTCCCGACTAGCGAGGGAAACAGATACGCAGTATTTT

D: TRBD1
J: TRBJ2-5
V: TRBV18
size: NA
CDR3: CASSQDRLQETQYF
DNA: TGTGCCAGCTCACAGGACAGGCTCCAAGAGACCCAGTACTTC

D: NA
J: TRBJ1-2
V: TRBV30
size: NA
CDR3: CAWSGTAYGYTF
DNA: TGTGCCTGGAGTGGGACAGCGTATGGCTACACCTTC

D: TRBD1
J: TRBJ2-3
V: TRBV7-3
size: NA
CDR3: CASSLSGQLRTDTQYF
DNA: TGTGCCAGCAGCTTATCGGGACAGCTTCGGACAGATACGCAGTATTTT

D: TRBD1
J: TRBJ1-1
V: TRBV29-1
size: NA
CDR3: CSTRTGGLNTEAFF
DNA: TGCAGCACCCGGACAGGGGGCTTGAACACTGAAGCTTTCTTT

D: NA
J: TRBJ2-5
V: TRBV20-1
size: NA
CDR3: CSARRGETQYF
DNA: TGCAGTGCTCGGCGCGGGGAGACCCAGTACTTC

D: NA
J: TRBJ1-2
V: TRBV3-1/TRBV3-2
size: NA
CDR3: CASSQNHRRGGVGYTF
DNA: TGTGCCAGCAGCCAAAACCACCGGAGGGGAGGGGTAGGCTACACCTTC

D: NA
J: TRBJ1-1
V: TRBV19
size: few
CDR3: CASSIRGTEAFF
DNA: TGTGCCAGTAGTATAAGGGGCACTGAAGCTTTCTTT

D: TRBD1
J: TRBJ2-3
V: TRBV24-1
size: NA
CDR3: CATSDLGTGITDTQYF
DNA: TGTGCCACCAGTGATTTAGGGACAGGCATCACAGATACGCAGTATTTT

D: NA
J: TRBJ1-1
V: TRBV27
size: NA
CDR3: CASSLSPQYTEAFF
DNA: TGTGCCAGCAGTTTATCCCCCCAATACACTGAAGCTTTCTTT

D: NA
J: TRBJ2-2
V: TRBV19
size: NA
CDR3: CASSVSGTSAGELFF
DNA: TGTGCCAGTAGTGTTTCCGGGACATCGGCCGGGGAGCTGTTTTTT

D: TRBD1
J: TRBJ2-1
V: TRBV24-1
size: NA
CDR3: CATSDPQGREQFF
DNA: TGTGCCACCAGTGATCCACAGGGGCGCGAGCAGTTCTTC

D: TRBD1
J: TRBJ1-5
V: TRBV18
size: NA
CDR3: CASSPGQGYQPQHF
DNA: TGTGCCAGCTCACCGGGACAGGGTTATCAGCCCCAGCATTTT

D: TRBD1
J: TRBJ1-2
V: TRBV5-4
size: NA
CDR3: CATSLDREAYGYTF
DNA: TGTGCCACCAGCTTAGACAGGGAGGCCTATGGCTACACCTTC

D: NA
J: TRBJ1-2
V: TRBV4-2
size: NA
CDR3: CASSQERRGGYTF
DNA: TGTGCCAGCAGCCAAGAGCGGAGGGGTGGCTACACCTTC

D: TRBD2
J: TRBJ2-1
V: TRBV27
size: NA
CDR3: CASSPRGGYSYNEQFF
DNA: TGTGCCAGCAGTCCACGGGGGGGGTACTCCTACAATGAGCAGTTCTTC

D: NA
J: TRBJ1-2
V: TRBV5-1
size: NA
CDR3: CASSYLQGDYGYTF
DNA: TGCGCCAGCAGCTACCTACAGGGCGACTATGGCTACACCTTC

D: TRBD1
J: TRBJ2-7
V: TRBV5-1
size: NA
CDR3: CASAGTGALKIEQYF
DNA: TGCGCCAGTGCCGGGACAGGGGCCCTCAAGATCGAGCAGTACTTC

D: TRBD1
J: TRBJ2-1
V: TRBV5-1
size: once
CDR3: CASSSGQGARNEQFF
DNA: TGCGCCAGCAGCTCAGGACAGGGGGCGCGAAATGAGCAGTTCTTC

D: TRBD2
J: TRBJ2-3
V: TRBV6-5
size: few
CDR3: CATRPGGRPGDTQYF
DNA: TGTGCCACCCGGCCTGGCGGGAGGCCGGGAGATACGCAGTATTTT

D: TRBD2
J: TRBJ2-5
V: TRBV7-2
size: NA
CDR3: CASRPPSGRALETQYF
DNA: TGTGCCAGCAGGCCGCCTAGCGGGAGGGCCCTGGAGACCCAGTACTTC

D: NA
J: TRBJ2-4
V: TRBV6-6
size: NA
CDR3: CASSRGLLAKNIQYF
DNA: TGTGCCAGCTCCAGGGGATTGCTAGCCAAAAACATTCAGTACTTC

D: TRBD1
J: TRBJ1-2
V: TRBV7-9
size: NA
CDR3: CASSWDRGEGYTF
DNA: TGTGCCAGCAGCTGGGACAGGGGAGAGGGCTACACCTTC

D: NA
J: TRBJ1-1
V: TRBV7-9
size: NA
CDR3: CASSLLRQENTEAFF
DNA: TGTGCCAGCAGCTTACTTCGTCAGGAGAACACTGAAGCTTTCTTT

D: NA
J: TRBJ1-6
V: TRBV5-1
size: NA
CDR3: CASSLTGSSYNSPLHF
DNA: TGCGCCAGCAGCTTGACAGGCAGCTCCTATAATTCACCCCTCCACTTT

D: TRBD2
J: TRBJ2-3
V: TRBV2
size: once
CDR3: CASSLAGGSDTQYF
DNA: TGTGCCAGCTCTTTAGCGGGGGGCTCAGATACGCAGTATTTT

D: NA
J: TRBJ1-2
V: TRBV2
size: NA
CDR3: CASSDGRDYGYTF
DNA: TGTGCCAGCAGTGATGGCCGGGACTATGGCTACACCTTC

D: NA
J: TRBJ2-1
V: TRBV18
size: NA
CDR3: CASLQGVINEQFF
DNA: TGTGCCAGTTTACAGGGAGTGATCAATGAGCAGTTCTTC

D: TRBD1
J: TRBJ1-2
V: TRBV7-2
size: NA
CDR3: CASRGGTAFYGYTF
DNA: TGTGCCAGCAGGGGCGGGACAGCCTTCTATGGCTACACCTTC

D: TRBD1
J: TRBJ1-6
V: TRBV7-8
size: NA
CDR3: CASSSPRQGNSPLHF
DNA: TGTGCCAGCAGCTCACCGAGACAGGGGAATTCACCCCTCCACTTT

D: TRBD2
J: TRBJ2-3
V: TRBV5-1
size: NA
CDR3: CASSLPSGGIGDTQYF
DNA: TGCGCCAGCAGCCTCCCCAGCGGGGGGATTGGAGATACGCAGTATTTT

D: NA
J: TRBJ1-6
V: TRBV7-2
size: NA
CDR3: CASSPRGRSSYNSPLHF
DNA: TGTGCCAGCAGCCCGCGGGGCAGAAGCTCCTATAATTCACCCCTCCACTTT

D: NA
J: TRBJ1-5
V: TRBV6-5
size: NA
CDR3: CASSTGLGNQPQHF
DNA: TGTGCCAGCAGTACGGGACTTGGCAATCAGCCCCAGCATTTT

D: NA
J: TRBJ2-2
V: TRBV5-1
size: NA
CDR3: CASSLTSTGNTGELFF
DNA: TGCGCCAGCAGCTTGACATCGACAGGGAACACCGGGGAGCTGTTTTTT

D: TRBD1
J: TRBJ2-3
V: TRBV6-5
size: NA
CDR3: CASSYRDRAADTQYF
DNA: TGTGCCAGCAGTTACCGTGACAGGGCGGCAGATACGCAGTATTTT

D: TRBD1
J: TRBJ1-6
V: TRBV7-2
size: NA
CDR3: CASSPAPGGNSPLHF
DNA: TGTGCCAGCAGCCCAGCCCCAGGGGGTAATTCACCCCTCCACTTT

D: TRBD1
J: TRBJ2-7
V: TRBV5-1
size: NA
CDR3: CASSPIGQGAYEQYF
DNA: TGCGCCAGCAGCCCGATAGGACAGGGGGCCTACGAGCAGTACTTC

D: TRBD1
J: TRBJ1-1
V: TRBV5-1
size: NA
CDR3: CASSPGGQANTEAFF
DNA: TGCGCCAGCAGCCCAGGGGGACAGGCCAACACTGAAGCTTTCTTT

D: TRBD1
J: TRBJ1-4
V: TRBV24-1
size: NA
CDR3: CATSDDRGGLFF
DNA: TGTGCCACCAGTGATGACAGGGGAGGACTGTTTTTT

D: TRBD1
J: TRBJ2-4
V: TRBV7-9
size: once
CDR3: CASSSPTRTGKNIQYF
DNA: TGTGCCAGCAGCTCACCCACCCGGACAGGCAAAAACATTCAGTACTTC

D: TRBD2
J: TRBJ2-3
V: TRBV9
size: few
CDR3: CASSGERESTDTQYF
DNA: TGTGCCAGCAGCGGCGAGCGGGAGAGCACAGATACGCAGTATTTT

D: NA
J: TRBJ1-3
V: TRBV6-5
size: NA
CDR3: CASPNRVRNTIYF
DNA: TGTGCGAGCCCCAACAGGGTTCGAAACACCATATATTTT

D: NA
J: TRBJ1-5
V: TRBV7-2
size: NA
CDR3: CASSLRRTELRGAQHF
DNA: TGTGCCAGCAGCTTAAGGAGGACAGAGCTTCGGGGAGCCCAGCATTTT